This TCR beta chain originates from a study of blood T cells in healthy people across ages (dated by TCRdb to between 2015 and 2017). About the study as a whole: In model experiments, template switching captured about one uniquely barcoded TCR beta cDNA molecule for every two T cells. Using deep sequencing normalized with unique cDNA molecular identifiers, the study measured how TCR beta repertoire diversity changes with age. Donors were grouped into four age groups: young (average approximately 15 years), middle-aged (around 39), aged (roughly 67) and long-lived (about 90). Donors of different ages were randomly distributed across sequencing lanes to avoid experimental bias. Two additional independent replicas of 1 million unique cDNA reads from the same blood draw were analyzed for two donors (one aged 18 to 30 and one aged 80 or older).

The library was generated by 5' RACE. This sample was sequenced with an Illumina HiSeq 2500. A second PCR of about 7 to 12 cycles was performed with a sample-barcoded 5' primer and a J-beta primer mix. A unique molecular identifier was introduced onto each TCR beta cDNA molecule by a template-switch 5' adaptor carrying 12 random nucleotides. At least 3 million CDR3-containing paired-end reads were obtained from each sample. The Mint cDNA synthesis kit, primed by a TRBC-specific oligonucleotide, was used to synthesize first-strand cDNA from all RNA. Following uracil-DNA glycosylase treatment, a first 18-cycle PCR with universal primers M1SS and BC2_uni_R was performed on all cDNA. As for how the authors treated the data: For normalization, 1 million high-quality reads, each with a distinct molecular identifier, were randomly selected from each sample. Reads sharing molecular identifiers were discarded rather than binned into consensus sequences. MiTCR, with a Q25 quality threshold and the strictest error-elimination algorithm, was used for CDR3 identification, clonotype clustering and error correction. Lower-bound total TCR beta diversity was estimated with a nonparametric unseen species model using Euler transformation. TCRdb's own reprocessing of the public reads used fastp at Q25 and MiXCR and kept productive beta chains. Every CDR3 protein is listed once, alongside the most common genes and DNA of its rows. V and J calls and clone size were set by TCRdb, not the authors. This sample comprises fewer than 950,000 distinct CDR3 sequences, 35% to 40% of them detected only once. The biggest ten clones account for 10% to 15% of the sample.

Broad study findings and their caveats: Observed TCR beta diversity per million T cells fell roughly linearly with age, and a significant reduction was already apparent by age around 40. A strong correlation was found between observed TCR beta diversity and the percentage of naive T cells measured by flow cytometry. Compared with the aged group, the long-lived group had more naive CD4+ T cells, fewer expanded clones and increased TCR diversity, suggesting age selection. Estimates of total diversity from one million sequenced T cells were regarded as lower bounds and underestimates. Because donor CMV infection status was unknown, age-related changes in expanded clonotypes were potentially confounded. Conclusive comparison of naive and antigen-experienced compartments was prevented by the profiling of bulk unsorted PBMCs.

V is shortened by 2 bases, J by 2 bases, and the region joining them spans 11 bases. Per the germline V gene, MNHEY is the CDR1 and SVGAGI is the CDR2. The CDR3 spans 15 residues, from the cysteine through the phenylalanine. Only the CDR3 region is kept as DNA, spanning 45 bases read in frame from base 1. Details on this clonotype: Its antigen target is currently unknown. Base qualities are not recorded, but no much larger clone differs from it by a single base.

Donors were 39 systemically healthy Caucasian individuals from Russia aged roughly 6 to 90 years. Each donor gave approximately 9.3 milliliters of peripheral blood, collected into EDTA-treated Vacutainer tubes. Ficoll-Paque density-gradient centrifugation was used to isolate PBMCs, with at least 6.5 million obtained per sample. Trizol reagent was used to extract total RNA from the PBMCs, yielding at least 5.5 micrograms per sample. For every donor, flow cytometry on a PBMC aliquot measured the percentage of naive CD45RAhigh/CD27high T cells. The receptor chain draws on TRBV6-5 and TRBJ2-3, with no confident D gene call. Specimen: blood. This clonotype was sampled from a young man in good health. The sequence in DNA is TGTGCCAGCAGTTACAAGACACCTTACACAGATACGCAGTATTTT. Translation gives CASSYKTPYTDTQYF.